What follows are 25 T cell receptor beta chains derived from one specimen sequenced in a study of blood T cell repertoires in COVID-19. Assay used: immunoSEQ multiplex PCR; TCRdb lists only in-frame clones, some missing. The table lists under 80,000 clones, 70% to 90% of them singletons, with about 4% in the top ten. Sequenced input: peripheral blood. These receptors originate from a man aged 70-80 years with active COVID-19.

CDR3: CASSLGGSRYTF. CDR3 nucleotide sequence: TGTGCCAGCAGTTTGGGAGGGTCGCGCTACACCTTC. The chain recombines TRBV28 with TRBJ1-2; D is unclear. The V and J ends lost 3 bases and 9 bases respectively, with 11 bases between them. Germline assignment: CDR1 MDHEN and CDR2 SYDVKM. This CDR3 region has 12 residues.

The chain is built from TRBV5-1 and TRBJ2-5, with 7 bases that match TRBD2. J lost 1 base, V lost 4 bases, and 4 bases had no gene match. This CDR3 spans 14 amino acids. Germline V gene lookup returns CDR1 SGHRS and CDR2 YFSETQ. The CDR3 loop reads CASSPTSAQETQYF. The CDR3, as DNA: TGCGCCAGCAGCCCAACTAGCGCCCAAGAGACCCAGTACTTC. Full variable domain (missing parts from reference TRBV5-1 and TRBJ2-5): KAGVTQTPRYLIKTRGQQVTLSCSPISGHRSVSWYQQTPGQGLQFLFEYFSETQRNKGNFPGRFSGRQFSNSRSEMNVSTLELGDSALYLCASSPTSAQETQYFGPGTRLLVL.

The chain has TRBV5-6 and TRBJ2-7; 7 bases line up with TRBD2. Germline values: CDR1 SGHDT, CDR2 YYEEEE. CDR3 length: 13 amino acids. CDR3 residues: CATNRAGTGEQYF. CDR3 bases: TGTGCAACCAACCGAGCGGGAACCGGCGAGCAGTACTTC.

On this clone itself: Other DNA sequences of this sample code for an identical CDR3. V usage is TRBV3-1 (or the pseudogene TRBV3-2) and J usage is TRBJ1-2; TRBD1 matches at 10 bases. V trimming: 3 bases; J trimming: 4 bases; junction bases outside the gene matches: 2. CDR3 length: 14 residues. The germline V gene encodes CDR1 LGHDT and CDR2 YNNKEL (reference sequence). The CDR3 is CASSQGQGPYGYTF. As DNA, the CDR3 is TGTGCCAGCAGCCAGGGACAGGGGCCCTATGGCTACACCTTC.

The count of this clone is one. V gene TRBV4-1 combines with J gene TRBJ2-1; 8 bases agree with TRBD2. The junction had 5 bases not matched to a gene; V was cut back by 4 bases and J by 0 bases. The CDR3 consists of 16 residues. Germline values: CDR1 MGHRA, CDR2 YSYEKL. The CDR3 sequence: CASSRPSGSSYNEQFF. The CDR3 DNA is TGCGCCAGCAGCCGACCCAGCGGGAGCTCCTACAATGAGCAGTTCTTC.

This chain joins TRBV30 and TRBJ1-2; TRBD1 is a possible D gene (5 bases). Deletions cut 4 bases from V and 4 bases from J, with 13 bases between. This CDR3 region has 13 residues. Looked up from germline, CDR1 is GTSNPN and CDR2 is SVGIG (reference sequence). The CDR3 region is CAWKLGRVYGYTF. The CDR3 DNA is TGTGCCTGGAAGTTGGGCAGGGTCTATGGCTACACCTTC.

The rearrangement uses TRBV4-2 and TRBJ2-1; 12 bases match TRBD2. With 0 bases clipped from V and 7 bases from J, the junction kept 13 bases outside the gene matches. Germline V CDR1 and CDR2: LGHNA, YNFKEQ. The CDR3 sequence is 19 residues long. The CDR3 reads CASSQDWGGLAGIGNEQFF. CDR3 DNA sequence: TGTGCCAGCAGCCAAGATTGGGGTGGACTAGCGGGAATTGGGAATGAGCAGTTCTTC.

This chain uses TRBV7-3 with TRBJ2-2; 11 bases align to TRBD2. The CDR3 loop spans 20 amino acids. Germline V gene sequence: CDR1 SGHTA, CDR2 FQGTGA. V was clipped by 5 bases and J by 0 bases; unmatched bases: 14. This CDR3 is CASSPGFGGLAESNTGELFF. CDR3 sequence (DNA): TGTGCCAGCAGCCCAGGGTTCGGGGGACTAGCGGAGTCGAACACCGGGGAGCTGTTTTTT.

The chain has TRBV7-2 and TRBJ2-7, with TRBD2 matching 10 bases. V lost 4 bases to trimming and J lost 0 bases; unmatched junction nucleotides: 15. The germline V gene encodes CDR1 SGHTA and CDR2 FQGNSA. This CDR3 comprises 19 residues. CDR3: CASSSGVASGRPDSYEQYF. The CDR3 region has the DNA TGTGCCAGCAGCTCAGGGGTGGCTAGCGGGAGACCCGACTCCTACGAGCAGTACTTC.

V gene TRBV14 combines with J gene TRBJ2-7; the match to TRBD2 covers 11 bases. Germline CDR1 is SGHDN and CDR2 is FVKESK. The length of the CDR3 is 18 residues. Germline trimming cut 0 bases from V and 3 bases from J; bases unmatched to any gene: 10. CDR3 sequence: CASSQDPRTSGLFYEQYF. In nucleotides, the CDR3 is TGTGCCAGCAGCCAAGATCCGAGGACTAGCGGGTTATTCTACGAGCAGTACTTC.

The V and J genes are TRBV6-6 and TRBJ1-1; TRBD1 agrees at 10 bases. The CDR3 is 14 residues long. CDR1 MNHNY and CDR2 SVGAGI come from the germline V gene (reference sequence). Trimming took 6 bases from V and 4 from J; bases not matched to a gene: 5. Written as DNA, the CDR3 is TGTGCCAGCAGCCGCGGGACAGGGGCCACTGAAGCTTTCTTT. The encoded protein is CASSRGTGATEAFF.

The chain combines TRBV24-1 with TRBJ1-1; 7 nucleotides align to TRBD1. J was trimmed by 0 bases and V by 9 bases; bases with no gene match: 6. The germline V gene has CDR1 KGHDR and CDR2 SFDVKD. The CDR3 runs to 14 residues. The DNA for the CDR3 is TGTGCCACCGTGGGGGGACAGATGAACACTGAAGCTTTCTTT. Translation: CATVGGQMNTEAFF.

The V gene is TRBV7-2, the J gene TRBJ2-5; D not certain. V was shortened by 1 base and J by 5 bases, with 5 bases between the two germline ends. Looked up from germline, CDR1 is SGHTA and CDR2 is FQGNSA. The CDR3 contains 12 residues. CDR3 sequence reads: CASSLGRETQYF. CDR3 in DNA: TGTGCCAGCAGCTTAGGGCGGGAGACCCAGTACTTC.

CDR3 bases: TGTGCCAGCAGCGAGGGCAGCGGTAAGATCTACGAGCAGTACTTC. Translation gives CASSEGSGKIYEQYF. The genes are TRBV3-1 (or the pseudogene TRBV3-2) and TRBJ2-7; tentatively, D is TRBD2 (5 bases). V lost 5 bases to trimming and J lost 3 bases, with 17 bases between them. The CDR3 contains 15 residues. CDR1 LGHDT and CDR2 YNNKEL come from the germline V gene (reference sequence).

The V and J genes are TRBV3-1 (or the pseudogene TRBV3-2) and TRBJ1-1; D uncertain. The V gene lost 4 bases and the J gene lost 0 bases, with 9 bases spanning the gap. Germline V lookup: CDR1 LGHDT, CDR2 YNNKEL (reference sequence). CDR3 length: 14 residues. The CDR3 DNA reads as TGTGCCAGCAGCCCCCGGGTCTTGAACACTGAAGCTTTCTTT. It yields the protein CASSPRVLNTEAFF.

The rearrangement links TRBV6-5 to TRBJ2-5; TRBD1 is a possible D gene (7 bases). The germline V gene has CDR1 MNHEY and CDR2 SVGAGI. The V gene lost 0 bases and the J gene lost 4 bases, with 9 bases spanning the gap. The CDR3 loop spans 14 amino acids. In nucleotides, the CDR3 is TGTGCCAGCAGTTACTCCCAGGGGGGAGAGACCCAGTACTTC. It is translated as CASSYSQGGETQYF.

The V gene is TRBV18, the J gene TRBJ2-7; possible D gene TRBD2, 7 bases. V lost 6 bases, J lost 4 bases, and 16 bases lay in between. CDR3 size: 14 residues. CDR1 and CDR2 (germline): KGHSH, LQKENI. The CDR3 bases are TGTGCCAGCTCCCTGGGGGGGGGCCAGTACGAGCAGTACTTC. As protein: CASSLGGGQYEQYF.

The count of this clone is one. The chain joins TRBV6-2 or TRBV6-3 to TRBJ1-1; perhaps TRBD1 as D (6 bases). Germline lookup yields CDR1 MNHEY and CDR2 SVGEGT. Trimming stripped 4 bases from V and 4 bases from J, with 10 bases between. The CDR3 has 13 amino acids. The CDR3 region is CASSSGVSTEAFF. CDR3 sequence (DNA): TGTGCCAGCAGTTCAGGGGTTTCCACTGAAGCTTTCTTT.

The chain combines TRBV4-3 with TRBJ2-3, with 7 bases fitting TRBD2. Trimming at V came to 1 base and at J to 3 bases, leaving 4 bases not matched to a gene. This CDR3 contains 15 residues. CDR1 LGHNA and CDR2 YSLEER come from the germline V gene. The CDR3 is CASSQVGGGTDTQYF. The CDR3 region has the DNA TGCGCCAGCAGCCAAGTGGGGGGGGGAACAGATACGCAGTATTTT.

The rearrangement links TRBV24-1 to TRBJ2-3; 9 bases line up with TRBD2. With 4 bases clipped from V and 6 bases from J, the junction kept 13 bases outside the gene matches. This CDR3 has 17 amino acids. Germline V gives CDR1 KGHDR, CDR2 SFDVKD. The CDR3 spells CATSDPAGGLRADTQYF. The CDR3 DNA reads TGTGCCACCAGTGACCCCGCGGGAGGGCTCCGGGCCGATACGCAGTATTTT.

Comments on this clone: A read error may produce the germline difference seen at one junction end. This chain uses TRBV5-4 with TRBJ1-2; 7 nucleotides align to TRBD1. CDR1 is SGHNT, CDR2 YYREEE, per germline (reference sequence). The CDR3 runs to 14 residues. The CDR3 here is CAGSFQGERAGYTF. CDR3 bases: TGTGCCGGCAGCTTTCAGGGGGAAAGGGCTGGCTACACCTTC.

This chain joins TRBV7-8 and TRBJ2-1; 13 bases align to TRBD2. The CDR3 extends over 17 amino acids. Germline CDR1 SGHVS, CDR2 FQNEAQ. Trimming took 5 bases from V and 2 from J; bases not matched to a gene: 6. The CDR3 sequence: CASSPRGLAGPYNEQFF. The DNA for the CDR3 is TGTGCCAGCAGCCCTCGGGGACTAGCGGGACCCTACAATGAGCAGTTCTTC.

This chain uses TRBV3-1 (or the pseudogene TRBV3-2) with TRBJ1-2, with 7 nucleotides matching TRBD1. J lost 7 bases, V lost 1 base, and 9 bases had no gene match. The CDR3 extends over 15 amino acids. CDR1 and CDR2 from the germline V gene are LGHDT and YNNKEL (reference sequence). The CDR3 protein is CASSQVARGSIGYTF. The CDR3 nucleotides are TGTGCCAGCAGCCAAGTTGCCAGGGGGTCGATTGGCTACACCTTC.

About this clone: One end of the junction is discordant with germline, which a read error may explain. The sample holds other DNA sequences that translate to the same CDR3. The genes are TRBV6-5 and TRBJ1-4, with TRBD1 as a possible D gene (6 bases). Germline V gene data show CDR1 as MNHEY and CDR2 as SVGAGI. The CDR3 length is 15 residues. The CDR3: CASTPGGATNKKLFF. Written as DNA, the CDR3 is TGTGCCAGCACCCCCGGGGGGGCAACTAATAAAAAACTGTTTTTT.

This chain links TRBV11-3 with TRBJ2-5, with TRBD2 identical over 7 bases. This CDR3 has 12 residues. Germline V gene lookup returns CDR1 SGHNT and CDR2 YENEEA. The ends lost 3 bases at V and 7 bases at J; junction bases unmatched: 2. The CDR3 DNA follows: TGTGCCAGCAGCTTTCCTAGCGGGACCCAGTACTTC. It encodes CASSFPSGTQYF.